One and the same sample provided the 27 T cell receptor beta chains below, sequenced in a study of cytomegalovirus exposure and HLA in healthy donors. This PCR relied on a set of 60 Vbeta primers and 13 Jbeta primers. Sequencing used immunoSEQ multiplex PCR; TCRdb keeps in-frame clones, though not all of them. The data contain hundreds of thousands of clones, more than 85% of them singletons. Sequencing was carried out using PBMCs. These TCRs come from a woman aged 18-29 years in good health and CMV-seronegative.

The J gene is TRBJ2-1, the V gene TRBV5-1; TRBD1 might be the D (7 bases). CDR1 and CDR2 from the germline V gene are SGHRS and YFSETQ. The CDR3 is 16 residues long. Trimming removed 4 bases at V and 1 base at J, with 15 bases between. CDR3 residues: CASSTRGERSYNEQFF. The CDR3 coding sequence is TGCGCCAGCAGCACCAGGGGGGAAAGATCCTACAATGAGCAGTTCTTC.

The V and J genes are TRBV10-1 and TRBJ1-5; D call uncertain. Germline assignment: CDR1 WNHNN and CDR2 SYGVQD (reference sequence). Trimming cost V 3 bases and J 4 bases, with 4 bases left between them. This CDR3 is 12 amino acids long. The CDR3 protein is CASSDSNQPQHF. DNA of the CDR3: TGCGCCAGCAGTGACAGTAATCAGCCCCAGCATTTT.

V usage is TRBV4-3 and J usage is TRBJ2-3; tentatively, D is TRBD2 (6 bases). V lost 0 bases to trimming and J lost 3 bases, with 16 bases between them. Per the germline V gene, CDR1 is LGHNA and CDR2 is YSLEER. This CDR3 has 17 amino acids. CDR3 residues: CASSQDRSRGRTDTQYF. The CDR3 DNA sequence: TGCGCCAGCAGCCAAGATCGGTCGCGGGGTAGGACAGATACGCAGTATTTT.

J is TRBJ2-7 and V is TRBV5-6; TRBD2 agrees at 10 bases. With V trimmed by 2 bases and J by 4 bases, 12 bases remained unmatched. The CDR3 extends over 17 amino acids. Per the germline V gene, CDR1 is SGHDT and CDR2 is YYEEEE. The CDR3 region has the DNA TGTGCCAGCAGCTTTGGACCGGGACTAGCGAACCTTTACGAGCAGTACTTC. Residues: CASSFGPGLANLYEQYF.

V gene TRBV6-6 combines with J gene TRBJ1-1; TRBD1 aligns across 8 bases. V was clipped by 5 bases and J by 3 bases; unmatched bases: 8. This CDR3 has 15 residues. CDR1 and CDR2 (germline): MNHNY, SVGAGI (reference sequence). In nucleotides, the CDR3 is TGTGCCAGCAGTGCCGGACAGGGTTTGTACACTGAAGCTTTCTTT. Amino acids: CASSAGQGLYTEAFF.

The genes are TRBV7-6 and TRBJ1-4; 7 positions agree with TRBD1. This CDR3 has 15 residues. Germline V gives CDR1 SGHVS, CDR2 FNYEAQ. V gave up 4 bases and J gave up 5 bases; unmatched junction bases: 7. The CDR3 spells CASSSGQVANEKLFF. The CDR3 DNA reads TGTGCCAGCAGCTCCGGACAGGTTGCAAATGAAAAACTGTTTTTT.

The rearrangement uses TRBV4-3 and TRBJ2-3, with D uncertain. The CDR3 length is 12 residues. Germline values: CDR1 LGHNA, CDR2 YSLEER. With 0 bases removed from V and 6 bases from J, the gap between germline ends came to 4 bases. In DNA form, the CDR3 reads TGCGCCAGCAGCCAAGACTTCGATACGCAGTATTTT. It codes for CASSQDFDTQYF.

The rearrangement links TRBV19 to TRBJ2-7; 9 nucleotides align to TRBD2. The trim removed 1 base at V and 3 bases at J, leaving 4 bases unmatched. CDR1 is LNHDA and CDR2 is SQIVND in the germline V gene (reference sequence). This CDR3 comprises 15 residues. CDR3 amino acids: CASSIGLAGLYEQYF. The CDR3 DNA reads as TGTGCCAGTAGTATAGGGCTAGCGGGGCTCTACGAGCAGTACTTC.

This chain uses TRBV5-6 with TRBJ2-1; D is ambiguous. The CDR3 extends over 14 amino acids. Trimming shortened V by 0 bases and J by 3 bases, and 7 bases separated the two germline ends. CDR1 is SGHDT, CDR2 YYEEEE, per germline. The CDR3 sequence: CASSLGRGYNEQFF. For the CDR3, the DNA is TGTGCCAGCAGCTTGGGTCGCGGCTACAATGAGCAGTTCTTC.

The chain has TRBV9 and TRBJ2-3, with TRBD1 identical over 10 bases. V dropped 3 bases and J dropped 4; count of bases not matched to a gene: 5. Germline values: CDR1 SGDLS, CDR2 YYNGEE. The CDR3 runs 15 residues. In DNA form, the CDR3 reads TGTGCCAGCAGCGGGACCGGGACAGGGGCAGATACGCAGTATTTT. Its protein is CASSGTGTGADTQYF.

J is TRBJ2-2 and V is TRBV5-1, with TRBD2 matching over 7 bases. Germline lookup yields CDR1 SGHRS and CDR2 YFSETQ. The length of the CDR3 is 16 residues. J was trimmed by 5 bases and V by 4 bases; bases with no gene match: 11. The CDR3 is CASSPEAGVKTGELFF. Here the CDR3 DNA reads TGCGCCAGCAGCCCTGAGGCGGGAGTTAAAACCGGGGAGCTGTTTTTT.

J is TRBJ2-7 and V is TRBV10-1; 9 nucleotides align to TRBD2. V lost 3 bases and J lost 5; bases outside the gene matches: 5. The CDR3 covers 14 residues. Germline V gene lookup returns CDR1 WNHNN and CDR2 SYGVQD (reference sequence). CDR3: CASSDRLAANEQYF. CDR3 sequence (DNA): TGCGCCAGCAGTGACAGACTAGCGGCAAACGAGCAGTACTTC.

This clone occurred once. The chain links TRBV19 to TRBJ1-2; possible D gene TRBD1, 6 bases. The CDR3 is 15 amino acids. Trimming pared 5 bases from V and 6 bases from J, leaving 19 bases between. Germline V gene lookup returns CDR1 LNHDA and CDR2 SQIVND (reference sequence). CDR3: CASSALNTGRHGYTF. As DNA, the CDR3 is TGTGCCAGTAGTGCCCTTAATACAGGGCGGCATGGCTACACCTTC.

This sequence joins TRBV5-1 and TRBJ2-7, with D tentatively TRBD2 (5 bases). The germline gives CDR1 SGHRS, CDR2 YFSETQ. V dropped 0 bases and J dropped 6 bases, with 16 bases sitting between them. This CDR3 is built from 15 residues. CDR3 bases: TGCGCCAGCAGCTTGGCTTCCGGGGAAGTGGGCGAGCAGTACTTC. Translating it yields CASSLASGEVGEQYF.

This clone was seen more than once but under ten times. This chain uses TRBV10-1 with TRBJ2-7, with D possibly matching TRBD1 (5 bases). Trimming cost V 0 bases and J 3 bases, with 9 bases left between them. The V gene's germline CDR1 is WNHNN and CDR2 SYGVQD (reference sequence). The CDR3 sequence is 14 residues long. DNA of the CDR3: TGCGCCAGCAGTGAGTCGACAGAGTACTACGAGCAGTACTTC. Translation gives CASSESTEYYEQYF.

DNA of the CDR3: TGTGCCAGCAGCCAACTAGCGGGAGGGCTGGGTGAGCAGTTCTTC. Its protein product is CASSQLAGGLGEQFF. J is TRBJ2-1 and V is TRBV7-7; the match to TRBD2 covers 13 bases. Germline CDR1 SSHAT, CDR2 FNYEAQ (reference sequence). This CDR3 has 15 amino acids. J gave up 9 bases and V 5 bases, and 7 bases lay outside the gene matches.

This clone was observed once. V and J are TRBV27 and TRBJ2-1; D is undetermined. Looked up from germline, CDR1 is MNHEY and CDR2 is SMNVEV (reference sequence). Trimming took off 9 bases at V and 3 bases at J, with 12 bases between the two ends. The CDR3 is 13 residues long. Here the CDR3 DNA reads TGTGCCAGTGGGCCCGGAAACTACAATGAGCAGTTCTTC. Its protein is CASGPGNYNEQFF.

The chain recombines TRBV9 with TRBJ2-7; no definite D call. CDR1 and CDR2 (germline): SGDLS, YYNGEE. The V end was cut by 3 bases, the J end by 0 bases, with 7 bases between. The CDR3 sequence is 13 residues long. CDR3 region: CASSASSSYEQYF. The CDR3 DNA reads TGTGCCAGCAGCGCGAGTAGCTCCTACGAGCAGTACTTC. Looking up the rest from reference TRBV9 and TRBJ2-7 gives the full variable domain: DSGVTQTPKHLITATGQRVTLRCSPRSGDLSVYWYQQSLDQGLQFLIQYYNGEERAKGNILERFSAQQFPDLHSELNLSSLELGDSALYFCASSASSSYEQYFGPGTRLTVT.

The J gene is TRBJ1-1, the V gene TRBV6-6; 9 bases align to TRBD1. The CDR3 consists of 13 residues. The germline CDR1 and CDR2 sequences are MNHNY and SVGAGI (reference sequence). J gave up 11 bases and V 4 bases, and 8 bases lay outside the gene matches. CDR3 residues: CASSWGQGLEAFF. CDR3 DNA: TGTGCCAGCAGTTGGGGACAGGGCCTAGAGGCTTTCTTT.

For this clone: Without the conserved terminal phenylalanine or tryptophan, this CDR3 likely stems from a read error. The genes are TRBV18 and TRBJ2-6, with TRBD1 identical over 8 bases. CDR3 size: 17 residues. Unmatched junction bases numbered 5, after V lost 2 bases and J lost 2 bases. Germline lookup yields CDR1 KGHSH and CDR2 LQKENI. For the CDR3, the DNA is TGTGCCAGCTCACCAACGGCGACAGGGGCTGGGGCCAACGTCCTGACTCTC. Translated: CASSPTATGAGANVLTL.

This sequence joins TRBV5-1 and TRBJ1-4; 9 bases match TRBD1. V trimming: 0 bases; J trimming: 4 bases; junction bases outside the gene matches: 4. The CDR3 sequence is 16 residues long. Germline V gene sequence: CDR1 SGHRS, CDR2 YFSETQ. The CDR3 DNA is TGCGCCAGCAGCTTGGCCGGGACAGGGAGTAATGAAAAACTGTTTTTT. The encoded protein is CASSLAGTGSNEKLFF.

This chain joins TRBV30 and TRBJ2-1; 8 bases agree with TRBD1. CDR1 GTSNPN and CDR2 SVGIG come from the germline V gene (reference sequence). The ends lost 6 bases at V and 5 bases at J; junction bases unmatched: 9. This CDR3 contains 14 residues. Written as DNA, the CDR3 is TGTGCCTGTTCCCAGGGGGCGAAAAACAATGAGCAGTTCTTC. This encodes CACSQGAKNNEQFF.

V is TRBV18 and J is TRBJ1-3; D call uncertain. The CDR3 is 13 amino acids. Germline V CDR1 and CDR2: KGHSH, LQKENI. V dropped 5 bases and J dropped 0 bases, with 5 bases sitting between them. CDR3 nucleotides: TGTGCCAGCTCAGAGAACTCTGGAAACACCATATATTTT. Protein: CASSENSGNTIYF. The variable domain in full, with the rest retrieved from reference TRBV18 and TRBJ1-3, is NAGVMQNPRHLVRRRGQEARLRCSPMKGHSHVYWYRQLPEEGLKFMVYLQKENIIDESGMPKERFSAEFPKEGPSILRIQQVVRGDSAAYFCASSENSGNTIYFGEGSWLTVV.

The rearrangement links TRBV4-2 to TRBJ1-5; 7 positions agree with TRBD1. The CDR3 sequence is 15 residues long. CDR1 is LGHNA and CDR2 is YNFKEQ in the germline V gene. V gave up 2 bases and J gave up 7 bases; unmatched junction bases: 8. CDR3: CASSQIDRVGQPQHF. CDR3 nucleotides: TGTGCCAGCAGCCAAATCGACAGGGTCGGCCAGCCCCAGCATTTT.

The chain has TRBV5-1 and TRBJ2-5; 14 nucleotides agree with TRBD2. The CDR3 sequence is 16 residues long. V lost 4 bases and J lost 8; bases outside the gene matches: 10. Germline V gene data show CDR1 as SGHRS and CDR2 as YFSETQ. CDR3 in amino acids: CASSLGLAGETTTQYF. CDR3 DNA sequence: TGCGCCAGCAGCCTGGGACTAGCGGGAGAGACTACTACCCAGTACTTC. The full variable domain, rest sourced from reference TRBV5-1 and TRBJ2-5, is KAGVTQTPRYLIKTRGQQVTLSCSPISGHRSVSWYQQTPGQGLQFLFEYFSETQRNKGNFPGRFSGRQFSNSRSEMNVSTLELGDSALYLCASSLGLAGETTTQYFGPGTRLLVL.

A few counts support this clone. The chain couples TRBV7-9 to TRBJ1-2; no clear D. The germline V gene encodes CDR1 SEHNR and CDR2 FQNEAQ (reference sequence). The V end was cut by 1 base, the J end by 5 bases, with 8 bases between. CDR3 length equals 13 residues. CDR3 in DNA: TGTGCCAGCAGCTTAGACGAGGGATATGGCTACACCTTC. Protein sequence: CASSLDEGYGYTF.

The rearrangement joins TRBV5-5 to TRBJ2-5, with 16 bases identical to TRBD2. CDR1 and CDR2 (germline): SGHKS, YYEKEE (reference sequence). The CDR3 is 17 residues long. The trim removed 4 bases at V and 5 bases at J, leaving 8 bases unmatched. The CDR3, as DNA: TGTGCCAGCAGCCACGGGACTAGCGGGGGGGAGTTCGAGACCCAGTACTTC. It specifies CASSHGTSGGEFETQYF.